This T cell receptor beta chain was recovered during a study of T cells after yellow fever vaccination. 5'RACE template switching added a universal primer site and UMIs to TCR cDNA. Via MiXCR, TCRdb re-called the 5' RACE reads, giving one row per CDR3 protein. The table records roughly 28,000 distinct CDR3 sequences, over 3.5% of them present only once. V was pared by 4 bases and J by 8 bases, with 15 bases of the junction left unmatched. The CDR3 has 16 residues. CDR1 and CDR2 (germline): SEHNR, FQNEAQ (reference sequence). Study outcomes and limitations: Almost every vaccine-responding clonotype was undetectable in sorted memory subsets on day 0.

This clonotype was seen ten or more times. The chain links TRBV7-9 to TRBJ1-2; 8 nucleotides match TRBD1. The source material was PBMCs, either bulk or a sorted T-cell subset (CD4+, CD8+, memory, or dextramer-sorted; not recorded which), sampled on the day of the yellow fever booster vaccination. The clonotype was recovered from a man in his late teens or twenties who received the YFV17D yellow fever vaccine. CDR3 amino acids: CASSWIPSGQGDGYTF. The CDR3 DNA is TGTGCCAGCAGCTGGATACCCTCAGGACAGGGAGACGGCTACACCTTC.